Detailed here is one TCR beta chain. The data stem from a study of blood T cell repertoires in COVID-19. Libraries were prepared by immunoSEQ multiplex PCR; TCRdb keeps only in-frame clonotypes and omits some of them. The sample has some 390,000 clones; 80% to 90% are singletons. CDR3 length: 14 amino acids. The V segment lost 6 bases and the J segment 1 base; nucleotides outside the gene matches: 4. Per the germline V gene, CDR1 is MDHEN and CDR2 is SYDVKM. The TCR sequence derives from a man under 40 who had recovered from COVID-19. The chain links TRBV28 to TRBJ2-3; 7 bases map to TRBD1. Source material: PBMCs or T cells enriched from blood (not recorded which). CDR3 loop: CASRPGQGTDTQYF. CDR3 bases: TGTGCCAGCAGACCCGGACAGGGCACAGATACGCAGTATTTT. The full variable domain, in which reference TRBV28 and TRBJ2-3 provide the parts outside the CDR3, is DVKVTQSSRYLVKRTGEKVFLECVQDMDHENMFWYRQDPGLGLRLIYFSYDVKMKEKGDIPEGYSVSREKKERFSLILESASTNQTSMYLCASRPGQGTDTQYFGPGTRLTVL.